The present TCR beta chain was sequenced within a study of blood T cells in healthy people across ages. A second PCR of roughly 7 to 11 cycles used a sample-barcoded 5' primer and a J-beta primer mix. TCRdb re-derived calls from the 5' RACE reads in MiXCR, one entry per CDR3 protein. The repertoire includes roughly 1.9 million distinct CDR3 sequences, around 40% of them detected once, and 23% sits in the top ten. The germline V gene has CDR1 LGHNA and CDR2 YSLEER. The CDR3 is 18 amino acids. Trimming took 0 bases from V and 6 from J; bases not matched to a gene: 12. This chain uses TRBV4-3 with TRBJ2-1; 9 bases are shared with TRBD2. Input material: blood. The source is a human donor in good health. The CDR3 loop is CASSQDSAGGLGCNEQFF. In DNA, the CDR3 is TGCGCCAGCAGCCAAGATAGTGCGGGGGGGCTTGGGTGCAATGAGCAGTTCTTC.